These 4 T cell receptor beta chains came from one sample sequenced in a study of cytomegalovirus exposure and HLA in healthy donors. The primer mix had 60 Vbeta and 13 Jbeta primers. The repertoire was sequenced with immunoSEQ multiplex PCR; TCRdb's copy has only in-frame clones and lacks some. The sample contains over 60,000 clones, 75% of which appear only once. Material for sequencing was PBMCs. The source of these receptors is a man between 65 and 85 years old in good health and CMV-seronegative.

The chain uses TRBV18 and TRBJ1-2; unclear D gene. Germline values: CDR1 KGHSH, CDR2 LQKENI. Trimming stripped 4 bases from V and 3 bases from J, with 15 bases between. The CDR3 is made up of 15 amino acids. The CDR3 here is CASSLAGRPDYGYTF. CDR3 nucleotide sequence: TGTGCCAGCTCACTCGCGGGCAGGCCTGACTATGGCTACACCTTC.

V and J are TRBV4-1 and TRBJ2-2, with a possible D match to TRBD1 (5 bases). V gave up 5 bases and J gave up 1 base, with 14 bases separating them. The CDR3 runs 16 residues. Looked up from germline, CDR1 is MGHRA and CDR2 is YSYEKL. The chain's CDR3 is CASSDHRQGNTGELFF. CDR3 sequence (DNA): TGCGCCAGCAGCGACCATCGGCAGGGGAACACCGGGGAGCTGTTTTTT.

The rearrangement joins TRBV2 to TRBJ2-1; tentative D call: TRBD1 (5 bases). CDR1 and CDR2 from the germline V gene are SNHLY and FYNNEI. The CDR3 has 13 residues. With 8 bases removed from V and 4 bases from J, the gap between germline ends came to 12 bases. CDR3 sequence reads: CASQDTTYNEQFF. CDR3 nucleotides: TGTGCCAGCCAGGACACCACGTACAATGAGCAGTTCTTC.

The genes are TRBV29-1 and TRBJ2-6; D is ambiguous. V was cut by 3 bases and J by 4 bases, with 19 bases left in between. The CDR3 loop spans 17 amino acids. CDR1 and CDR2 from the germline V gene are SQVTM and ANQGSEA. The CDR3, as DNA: TGCAGCGTTGAGGCGCGGCGTGGCGGAGCAGGGGCCAACGTCCTGACTTTC. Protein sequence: CSVEARRGGAGANVLTF.